This T cell receptor (beta chain) was sequenced in a study of cytomegalovirus exposure and HLA in healthy donors. CDR1 and CDR2 (germline): SGHTA, FQGNSA. With V trimmed by 4 bases and J by 2 bases, 2 bases remained unmatched. The CDR3 contains 14 residues. Both 60 Vbeta primers and 13 Jbeta primers went into the PCR. Original handling: The count from a later analysis was tens of millions of unique TCR beta chains, about 9.9 million of them shared. Assay: immunoSEQ multiplex PCR; the TCRdb copy retains only in-frame clones and omits some. Clonal size and the V and J genes are those of that table, whereas D and trimming came from the DNA. The sample has tens of thousands of clones, around four fifths seen once.

The V call is TRBV7-2, the J call TRBJ1-5, with 7 bases that match TRBD1. The TCR sequence derives from a male donor in good health and CMV-seronegative. The sequenced sample was PBMCs. Written as DNA, the CDR3 is TGTGCCAGCAGCTCCGGGACAGGCAATCAGCCCCAGCATTTT. This encodes CASSSGTGNQPQHF. The whole variable domain, filled in from reference TRBV7-2 and TRBJ1-5, reads GAGVSQSPSNKVTEKGKDVELRCDPISGHTALYWYRQSLGQGLEFLIYFQGNSAPDKSGLPSDRFSAERTGGSVSTLTIQRTQQEDSAVYLCASSSGTGNQPQHFGDGTRLSIL.